Below, one TCR beta chain is given with its context. The data were obtained in a study of blood T cell repertoires in COVID-19. Study-level information: The United States, Italy and Spain supplied acute and convalescent COVID-19 samples.

Clones were read by immunoSEQ multiplex PCR, and TCRdb kept only the in-frame ones, dropping some. The table shows 250,000 to 400,000 clones, with more than 75% occurring only once. All enrollees were about 18 to 100 years old and from fewer than 30 US areas. Participants were placed into cohorts based on the clinical history they reported. Losses at the gene ends were 5 bases for V and 5 bases for J; bases not matched to a gene: 8. CDR1 and CDR2 (germline): MDHEN, SYDVKM. CDR3 size: 15 residues. The sequencing input was PBMCs or T cells enriched from blood (not recorded which). This sequence was found in a man between 60 and 70 years old who had recovered from COVID-19. This sequence joins TRBV28 and TRBJ1-1; 10 nucleotides match TRBD1. In nucleotides, the CDR3 is TGTGCCAGCAGTACTGACAGGGGGCGTGTGACTGAAGCTTTCTTT. Protein sequence: CASSTDRGRVTEAFF. Together with reference TRBV28 and TRBJ1-1, the CDR3 gives the full variable domain: DVKVTQSSRYLVKRTGEKVFLECVQDMDHENMFWYRQDPGLGLRLIYFSYDVKMKEKGDIPEGYSVSREKKERFSLILESASTNQTSMYLCASSTDRGRVTEAFFGQGTRLTVV.